The sequence of this T cell receptor (beta chain) was determined in a study of T-cell memory formation after mild COVID-19. Findings and caveats of the study: CD4/CD8 balance characterized clones contracting day 15 to 85, and CD4+ skew characterized later expanders. Clonal second-wave expansions that peaked on day 37 had unconfirmed SARS-CoV-2 specificity.

The TCR alpha and TCR beta cDNA libraries, bearing sample barcodes and UMIs, were generated by 5'RACE using constant-segment primers. A single record per CDR3 protein comes from TCRdb applying MiXCR to the 5' RACE reads. Here the sample spans roughly 340,000 distinct CDR3 sequences, 20% to 25% being singletons. CDR1 and CDR2 (germline): SGHTA, FQGTGA. The V gene lost 3 bases and the J gene lost 0 bases, with 8 bases spanning the gap. The CDR3 extends over 14 amino acids. A note on this clonotype: Its antigen remains unknown.

The clonotype was recovered from a man younger than 35 who had mild COVID-19 (a few samples of this study predate the infection). Cell type and time point are not known. The rearrangement joins TRBV7-3 to TRBJ1-1; D unresolved. The specimen sequenced was PBMCs or a T cell subset sorted from them (not recorded which). The CDR3 here is CASSFSGVNTEAFF. The CDR3 DNA reads as TGTGCCAGCAGCTTCTCGGGTGTGAACACTGAAGCTTTCTTT.